The 14 T cell receptor beta chains given below trace back to one sample, sequenced in a study of graft-versus-host responses after intestinal transplantation. Data came from immunoSEQ multiplex PCR; TCRdb stores just in-frame clones and leaves some out. Seen here are fewer than 5,500 clones, around 70% observed once, and the top ten hold about two fifths. The sequences come from PBMCs, collected 510 to 550 days after intestinal transplant. The receptors shown here come from a human patient who received an intestinal transplant, so some T cells may come from the graft donor.

This clone was detected a few times. V usage is TRBV27 and J usage is TRBJ2-2, with D unclear. The CDR3 totals 13 residues. Per germline, CDR1 MNHEY and CDR2 SMNVEV (reference sequence). The V gene lost 3 bases and the J gene lost 6 bases, with 8 bases spanning the gap. The CDR3 bases are TGTGCCAGCAGTTTTAAAGTGGCCGGGGAGCTGTTTTTT. It specifies CASSFKVAGELFF.

A word on this clone: The junction shows a germline mismatch at one end, possibly a read error. The V call is TRBV4-3, the J call TRBJ2-7; D is unresolved. The CDR3 has 14 residues. Germline CDR1 is LGHNA and CDR2 is YSLEER. CDR3 DNA: TGCGCCAGCAGCCAAGATCTGGCGGTTAACGACCAGTACTTC. This gives the protein CASSQDLAVNDQYF.

CDR3 in DNA: TGTGCCAGCAGCTTAGCCAGGGGAGATCAGCCCCAGCATTTT. This sequence encodes CASSLARGDQPQHF. The rearrangement joins TRBV11-1 to TRBJ1-5; D might be TRBD1 (6 bases). V lost 0 bases and J 5 bases, leaving 8 bases between the germline ends. Looked up from germline, CDR1 is SGHAT and CDR2 is FQDESV (reference sequence). There are 14 residues in the CDR3.

This clone was found once. The junction departs from germline at one end; a sequencing error may be responsible. The rearrangement links TRBV30 to TRBJ2-5; TRBD2 might be the D (7 bases). The CDR3 consists of 13 residues. Per the germline V gene, CDR1 is GTSNPN and CDR2 is SVGIG (reference sequence). The chain's CDR3 is CAWRVRGGETQYF. CDR3 bases: TGTGCCTGGCGTGTAAGGGGGGGGGAGACCCAGTACTTC.

This chain connects TRBV11-3 to TRBJ2-5, with 8 bases fitting TRBD2. Germline CDR1 SGHNT, CDR2 YENEEA. V was clipped by 5 bases and J by 7 bases; unmatched bases: 9. The CDR3 length is 14 residues. The CDR3 DNA follows: TGTGCCAGCAGCCCGGGACTAGGGGTTGCGACCCAGTACTTC. Translated, it gives CASSPGLGVATQYF.

This clone was counted between two and nine times. The chain employs TRBV7-2 and TRBJ2-7, with 7 bases that match TRBD2. Germline V CDR1 and CDR2: SGHTA, FQGNSA. J was trimmed by 3 bases and V by 5 bases; bases with no gene match: 10. The CDR3 contains 15 residues. CDR3 nucleotides: TGTGCCAGCAGCCCTTTGAGCGGGACCGACTACGAGCAGTACTTC. It encodes CASSPLSGTDYEQYF.

This clone was counted a few times. This chain joins TRBV11-3 and TRBJ2-3; 8 nucleotides align to TRBD2. Germline V CDR1 and CDR2: SGHNT, YENEEA. Trimming cost V 5 bases and J 0 bases; bases outside gene matches: 16. This CDR3 region has 19 residues. CDR3 region: CASSPRSGRGVRSTDTQYF. The CDR3 region has the DNA TGTGCCAGCAGCCCCCGGAGTGGGCGGGGGGTCCGGAGCACAGATACGCAGTATTTT.

The chain has TRBV19 and TRBJ2-5, with a possible D match to TRBD1 (5 bases). Per germline, CDR1 LNHDA and CDR2 SQIVND (reference sequence). Trimming took off 4 bases at V and 2 bases at J, with 8 bases between the two ends. The CDR3 consists of 13 residues. CDR3 sequence: CASSRQLQETQYF. In DNA form, the CDR3 reads TGTGCCAGTAGTAGACAGCTTCAAGAGACCCAGTACTTC.

The rearrangement joins TRBV2 to TRBJ2-3; 14 positions match TRBD2. From germline, CDR1 is SNHLY and CDR2 FYNNEI. With V trimmed by 7 bases and J by 6 bases, 6 bases remained unmatched. The CDR3 runs to 15 residues. CDR3 region: CASIRTSGGSDTQYF. The CDR3 nucleotides are TGTGCCAGCATACGGACTAGCGGGGGGTCCGATACGCAGTATTTT.

This chain's CDR3 is CASSSGQGPNSPLHF. CDR3 bases: TGTGCCAGCAGCTCGGGACAGGGCCCTAATTCACCCCTCCACTTT. The J gene is TRBJ1-6, the V gene TRBV11-2; 9 bases map to TRBD1. The V segment lost 4 bases and the J segment 6 bases; nucleotides outside the gene matches: 4. CDR1 SGHAT and CDR2 FQNNGV come from the germline V gene. The CDR3 loop spans 15 amino acids. Combining the CDR3 with reference TRBV11-2 and TRBJ1-6 gives the whole variable domain EAGVAQSPRYKIIEKRQSVAFWCNPISGHATLYWYQQILGQGPKLLIQFQNNGVVDDSQLPKDRFSAERLKGVDSTLKIQPAKLEDSAVYLCASSSGQGPNSPLHFGNGTRLTVT.

The chain's CDR3 is CASSYRQGGYGYTF. In DNA form, the CDR3 reads TGTGCCAGCAGTTACCGACAGGGCGGGTATGGCTACACCTTC. The chain couples TRBV6-5 to TRBJ1-2; 7 bases are a match to TRBD1. The germline gives CDR1 MNHEY, CDR2 SVGAGI. The ends lost 2 bases at V and 5 bases at J; junction bases unmatched: 5. The CDR3 totals 14 residues.

The chain combines TRBV6-9 with TRBJ1-5; D unclear. Deletions cut 5 bases from V and 6 bases from J, with 14 bases between. Germline CDR1 reads MNHGY; CDR2 reads SVAAGI. There are 14 residues in the CDR3. The CDR3 nucleotides read TGTGCCAGCAGTGAAACCCACGGGGTTCAGCCCCAGCATTTT. It specifies CASSETHGVQPQHF.

The chain recombines TRBV4-3 with TRBJ2-1; D remains unclear. CDR1 is LGHNA, CDR2 YSLEER, per germline. The V gene lost 3 bases and the J gene lost 8 bases, with 11 bases spanning the gap. The CDR3 runs 13 residues. The CDR3 DNA sequence: TGCGCCAGCAGCCATTTCCCTTGGGATGAGCAGTTCTTC. This codes for CASSHFPWDEQFF.

This sequence joins TRBV2 and TRBJ1-4; TRBD1 is a possible D gene (5 bases). The CDR3 is 16 residues long. In germline, CDR1 is SNHLY, CDR2 FYNNEI. Trimming removed 0 bases at V and 2 bases at J, with 10 bases between. The chain's CDR3 is CASSEARGGTNEKLFF. In nucleotides, the CDR3 is TGTGCCAGCAGTGAAGCAAGGGGAGGGACTAATGAAAAACTGTTTTTT.